Listed below are T cell receptor beta chains from one sample, sequenced in a study of blood T cell repertoires in COVID-19. TCRdb's copy holds only in-frame clones and misses some; the assay was immunoSEQ multiplex PCR. This sample has about 300,000 clones, with more than 75% found just once. The source material was PBMCs or T cells enriched from blood (not recorded which). Every receptor here comes from a woman aged 18-30 years who had recovered from COVID-19. The CDR3 runs from the conserved cysteine through the conserved F or W. A D gene is named only where the DNA matches it firmly. For some rows the clone size is stated as once, few or many, or as a class when expanded; others skip it.

j_gene	d_gene	v_gene	abundance	CDR3nt	CDR3aa
TRBJ1-1	.	TRBV21-1	.	TGTGCCAGCAGCAAACCCCGAGGCAGACTAACAGGGGGACCCACGGAGTTTCATAACACTGAAGCTTTCTTT	CASSKPRGRLTGGPTEFHNTEAFF
TRBJ2-7	.	TRBV4-2	.	TGTGCCAGCAGCCAAGCAGGGACCTACGAGCAGTACTTC	CASSQAGTYEQYF
TRBJ2-3	.	TRBV5-1	.	TGCGCCAGCAGCTTGGATGTGGGGGCGGTAGATACGCAGTATTTT	CASSLDVGAVDTQYF
TRBJ1-1	TRBD1	TRBV11-2	.	TGTGCCAGCAGGCGCGCCGGGACAGGGCCCACTGAAGCTTTCTTT	CASRRAGTGPTEAFF
TRBJ1-3	.	TRBV7-9	.	TGTGCCAGCAGCCCCCGGACAGCCCGCTCTGGAAACACCATATATTTT	CASSPRTARSGNTIYF
TRBJ2-3	.	TRBV2	.	TGTGCCAGCAAGTTCGGGACATCGGGAGATACGCAGTATTTT	CASKFGTSGDTQYF
TRBJ1-1	TRBD1	TRBV10-3	once	TGTGCCATCAGTGCAGACAGGGTAACGGGTGAAGCTTTCTTT	CAISADRVTGEAFF
TRBJ1-4	.	TRBV2	.	TGTGCCAGCAGTGAAAGGCCAAGGGAGGGGGAAAAACTGTTTTTT	CASSERPREGEKLFF
TRBJ1-2	.	TRBV10-3	.	TGTGCCATCACTCGTGGTCCAGTCTCTAACTATGGCTACACCTTC	CAITRGPVSNYGYTF
TRBJ1-2	.	TRBV6-1	.	TGTGCCAGCAGTGAAGTTCGGGGGAATGGCTACACCTTC	CASSEVRGNGYTF
TRBJ2-4	TRBD2	TRBV6-1	.	TGTGCCAGCAGTGAAGATGGGGGGGACATTCAGTACTTC	CASSEDGGDIQYF
TRBJ2-1	.	TRBV5-1	.	TGCGCCAGCAGCTTGTGGGGGGCCGGAGCGGGGCTAAACAATGAGCAGTTCTTC	CASSLWGAGAGLNNEQFF
TRBJ2-5	TRBD1	TRBV5-4	.	TGTGCCAGCAGCTTGACAGGGGGCACAAAGACCCAGTACTTC	CASSLTGGTKTQYF
TRBJ2-7	.	TRBV19	.	TGTGCCAGTAGTATGGGGGGTTTACCCGTCTACGAGCAGTACTTC	CASSMGGLPVYEQYF
TRBJ1-1	TRBD1	TRBV5-4	.	TGTGCCAGCAGCGTCGGGACAGGGGGCAGCAGTGAAGCTTTCTTT	CASSVGTGGSSEAFF
TRBJ2-1	.	TRBV11-1	.	TGTGCCAGCAGCCGCCAGGGGGGATACAATGAGCAGTTCTTC	CASSRQGGYNEQFF
TRBJ2-1	TRBD2	TRBV2	.	TGTGCCAGCAGTGAAGGGCTAGCGGAGCGGAATGAGCAGTTCTTC	CASSEGLAERNEQFF
TRBJ1-5	.	TRBV30	once	TGTGCCTGGAGTGTAACAGGGTGGGGTCAGCCCCAGCATTTT	CAWSVTGWGQPQHF
TRBJ2-2	TRBD1	TRBV11-2	.	TGTGCCAGCAGCCCCGGACAGGCCTCGAACACCGGGGAGCTGTTTTTT	CASSPGQASNTGELFF
TRBJ1-6	.	TRBV5-1	.	TGCGCCAGCAGACGGGACACCCCGAGCTCCTATAATTCACCCCTCCACTTT	CASRRDTPSSYNSPLHF
TRBJ2-1	TRBD1	TRBV6-1	.	TGTGCCAGCAGTGAAGGGCCTATTAATCACAGGGGGCTGACCTACAATGAGCAGTTCTTC	CASSEGPINHRGLTYNEQFF
TRBJ1-1	.	TRBV19	once	TGTGCCAGTAGTATAGGTATCACTGAAGCTTTCTTT	CASSIGITEAFF
TRBJ2-2	TRBD2	TRBV15	.	TGTGCCACCAGCCCGGGACTAGCGGGAGGGCAGCAATCCGGGGAGCTGTTTTTT	CATSPGLAGGQQSGELFF
TRBJ2-1	TRBD2	TRBV30	.	TGTGCCTGGAGGGGACTACAGTACAATGAGCAGTTCTTC	CAWRGLQYNEQFF
TRBJ2-2	TRBD2	TRBV9	.	TGTGCCAGCAGCGAACGGACTAGCGGGAGGACGAGCACCGGGGAGCTGTTTTTT	CASSERTSGRTSTGELFF
TRBJ1-5	.	TRBV7-8	few	TGTGCCAGCAGCTCCCTCAGGGGCGAGGGGCAGCCCCAGCATTTT	CASSSLRGEGQPQHF
TRBJ1-4	.	TRBV19	.	TGTGCCAGTAGGACAGAGGGGGCAACTAATGAAAAACTGTTTTTT	CASRTEGATNEKLFF
TRBJ2-7	TRBD1	TRBV4-1	.	TGCGCCAGCAGCCACCTCCCGGGACAGGGGGACCCGGGGGAGCAGTACTTC	CASSHLPGQGDPGEQYF
TRBJ1-5	.	TRBV28	.	TGTGCCAGCAGCCCCCAGGGGATGAATCAGCCCCAGCATTTT	CASSPQGMNQPQHF
TRBJ1-1	.	TRBV7-3	.	TGTGCCAGCAGCTTAACACCAGGGGATCCCACTGAAGCTTTCTTT	CASSLTPGDPTEAFF
TRBJ2-7	.	TRBV6-6	.	TGTGCCAGCAGTTACTCGCAGGGATCGCACTACGAGCAGTACTTC	CASSYSQGSHYEQYF
TRBJ2-7	TRBD2	TRBV5-1	.	TGCGCCAGCAGCTTGGTGGTCCTAGGGACTAGCGGGGCCTACGAGCAGTACTTC	CASSLVVLGTSGAYEQYF
TRBJ1-3	TRBD1	TRBV6-2/TRBV6-3	.	TGTGCCAGCAGCTCGGACAGGGGGCCCCCCGGCTCTGGAAACACCATATATTTT	CASSSDRGPPGSGNTIYF
TRBJ2-3	.	TRBV2	.	TGTGCCAGCAGTGACGTTGGCAGGTCCCCCACAGATACGCAGTATTTT	CASSDVGRSPTDTQYF
TRBJ1-5	.	TRBV9	.	TGTGCCAGCAGCGTAGGTGACAGTCGCAATCAGCCCCAGCATTTT	CASSVGDSRNQPQHF
TRBJ2-5	TRBD2	TRBV6-5	.	TGTGCCAGCAGTTTTGCACTAGCGGGAGGAGAGACCCAGTACTTC	CASSFALAGGETQYF
TRBJ2-3	.	TRBV7-9	.	TGTGCCAGCAGCGGGCTAGCAGTACAATCATTCACAGATACGCAGTATTTT	CASSGLAVQSFTDTQYF
TRBJ2-2	.	TRBV7-3	.	TGTGCCAGCAGCTCCCAGGGCGGAGGGCAGGGTGAGCTGTTTTTT	CASSSQGGGQGELFF
TRBJ1-6	.	TRBV2	.	TGTGCCAGCAGTGAAAGAGACAGGACTTCACCCCTCCACTTT	CASSERDRTSPLHF
TRBJ1-1	TRBD1	TRBV19	.	TGTGCCAGTAGGATAGGGGGGACAGGGGCTGGGAAGACTGAAGCTTTCTTT	CASRIGGTGAGKTEAFF
TRBJ1-1	.	TRBV7-8	.	TGTGCCAGCAGCTCCCAGCGCGGAACTGAAGCTTTCTTT	CASSSQRGTEAFF
TRBJ1-6	.	TRBV5-6	.	TGTGCCAGCAGCGGCGGGGGGATGTTTTCACCCCTCCACTTT	CASSGGGMFSPLHF
TRBJ2-3	.	TRBV5-1	.	TGCGCCAGCAGCTTGGTAGGGCTAGCGACAGATACGCAGTATTTT	CASSLVGLATDTQYF
TRBJ1-3	.	TRBV19	.	TGTGCCAGTAGTCAGGGTCTCAGATCTGGAAACACCATATATTTT	CASSQGLRSGNTIYF
TRBJ1-4	.	TRBV25-1	.	TGTGCCAGCTCCCTATCCACAGAGGAAAAACTGTTTTTT	CASSLSTEEKLFF
TRBJ1-2	.	TRBV6-2/TRBV6-3	.	TGTGCCAGCAGTTTGGATAGAGGTGGCTACACCTTC	CASSLDRGGYTF
TRBJ2-2	TRBD1	TRBV24-1	.	TGTGCCACCAGTGATTCTGGACAGGGTGTCACCGGGGAGCTGTTTTTT	CATSDSGQGVTGELFF
TRBJ1-5	TRBD1	TRBV10-3	.	TGTGCCATCAGTGTAAATCCGGGACAGGGGAGCAATCAGCCCCAGCATTTT	CAISVNPGQGSNQPQHF
TRBJ1-2	TRBD1	TRBV7-9	.	TGTGCCAGCAGCCCCTCCGGGACAGGGGACTATGGCTACACCTTC	CASSPSGTGDYGYTF
TRBJ1-2	TRBD1	TRBV7-9	.	TGTGCCAGCAGCCATAGTGAGTGGACAGGGGGCCGGGGCTATGGCTACACCTTC	CASSHSEWTGGRGYGYTF
TRBJ2-2	TRBD2	TRBV5-6	few	TGTGCCAGCAGCTACGGGAGGGCCTCCGGGGAGCTGTTTTTT	CASSYGRASGELFF
TRBJ1-1	.	TRBV16	.	TGTGCCAGCAGCCAAGCGACAGATGACACTGAAGCTTTCTTT	CASSQATDDTEAFF
TRBJ1-4	.	TRBV5-1	.	TGCGCCAGCAGCTTCTATGGAAGGACAGACTTTTACCGGGCAACTAATGAAAAACTGTTTTTT	CASSFYGRTDFYRATNEKLFF
TRBJ1-2	.	TRBV7-9	.	TGTGCCAGCAGCTTAGTCCCAGCACAGGCCGGGGGCTACACCTTC	CASSLVPAQAGGYTF
TRBJ2-1	TRBD1	TRBV9	.	TGTGCCAGCAGCCCAGGGACAGGGGGCTACAATGAGCAGTTCTTC	CASSPGTGGYNEQFF
TRBJ1-2	.	TRBV28	.	TGTGCCAGCAGTTTAGATTTATGGCATGGCTACACCTTC	CASSLDLWHGYTF
TRBJ2-1	TRBD1	TRBV24-1	.	TGTGCCACCAGTGATTCTGACCCGGACAGGGGACAGTACAATGAGCAGTTCTTC	CATSDSDPDRGQYNEQFF
TRBJ1-2	.	TRBV3-1/TRBV3-2	.	TGTGCCAGCAGCCAAGCTATAGGGGGTGGTGGCTACACCTTC	CASSQAIGGGGYTF
TRBJ2-1	TRBD1	TRBV15	.	TGTGCCACCAGTTCCGGGACAGGGCTGTTCTTC	CATSSGTGLFF
TRBJ1-2	TRBD1	TRBV5-1	.	TGCGCCAGCAGCTTGACGGGACAGGGCTATGGCTACACCTTC	CASSLTGQGYGYTF